Listed below are T cell receptor beta chains from one sample, sequenced in a study of early T cells in non-severe SARS-CoV-2 infection. TCRdb re-called the 5' RACE reads with MiXCR, one entry per CDR3 protein. In the table there are some 85,000 distinct CDR3 sequences, roughly 13% of which are singletons. The sequenced material came from whole blood. The receptors here all came from an adult who was a healthcare worker with PCR-confirmed SARS-CoV-2 infection or an uninfected control (not recorded which). CDR3s include the opening cysteine and the closing phenylalanine or tryptophan. A D gene is named only where the DNA matches it firmly. Not every row has a clone size; where given, it reads once, few, many or a size class.

few,-,TRBJ2-2,TRBV6-6,CASSYGGTGELFF,TGTGCCAGCAGTTACGGAGGAACCGGGGAGCTGTTTTTT
-,TRBD2,TRBJ2-7,TRBV20-1,CSASGGALEQYF,TGCAGTGCTAGCGGGGGGGCCCTCGAGCAGTACTTC
-,-,TRBJ2-7,TRBV5-1,CASSLEAPTYEQYF,TGCGCCAGCAGCTTGGAGGCTCCCACCTACGAGCAGTACTTC
many,-,TRBJ2-7,TRBV21-1,CASSKGGTSYEQYF,TGTGCCAGCAGCAAAGGGGGGACCTCTTACGAGCAGTACTTC
many,TRBD1,TRBJ2-2,TRBV19,CASSPVGTGGELFF,TGTGCCAGTAGCCCGGTGGGGACAGGCGGGGAGCTGTTTTTT
many,TRBD1,TRBJ2-2,TRBV5-1,CASSSGTGSAGELFF,TGCGCCAGTAGCTCCGGGACAGGCTCCGCGGGGGAGCTGTTTTTT
-,-,TRBJ2-3,TRBV29-1,CSVVRGSTDTQYF,TGCAGCGTTGTTCGGGGAAGCACAGATACGCAGTATTTT
-,-,TRBJ2-4,TRBV6-2/TRBV6-3,CASSYSIAQFGRDQAKNIQCF,TGTGCCAGCAGTTACTCGATAGCTCAGTTCGGCCGGGACCAAGCCAAAAACATTCAGTGCTTC
-,TRBD1,TRBJ2-3,TRBV7-9,CASSQGVATDTQYF,TGTGCCAGCAGCCAGGGGGTCGCGACAGATACGCAGTATTTT
few,-,TRBJ2-1,TRBV7-8,CASSLATSRRAVNEQFF,TGTGCCAGCAGCTTAGCGACATCGAGACGGGCCGTAAATGAGCAGTTCTTC
-,-,TRBJ2-7,TRBV27,CASSLGTTGYEQYF,TGTGCCAGCAGTTTAGGGACAACTGGCTACGAGCAGTACTTC
-,-,TRBJ2-5,TRBV11-2,CASSLQQSYQETQYF,TGTGCCAGCAGCTTGCAGCAATCCTACCAAGAGACCCAGTACTTC
few,TRBD1,TRBJ2-7,TRBV15,CATSRDQGADNEQYF,TGTGCCACCAGCAGAGATCAGGGGGCAGATAACGAGCAGTACTTC
-,-,TRBJ2-5,TRBV6-5,CASSYSRSSIGETQYF,TGTGCCAGCAGTTACTCGCGGTCCTCCATAGGAGAGACCCAGTACTTC
-,-,TRBJ1-2,TRBV12-3/TRBV12-4,CASSSGALTNYGYTF,TGTGCCAGCAGTTCCGGGGCCCTAACTAACTATGGCTACACCTTC
few,TRBD1,TRBJ2-7,TRBV20-1,CSASRHRGTPYEQYF,TGCAGTGCTAGTAGGCACAGGGGGACACCCTACGAGCAGTACTTC
-,-,TRBJ1-2,TRBV10-3,CAISETQEKLNYGYTF,TGTGCCATCAGTGAGACACAGGAGAAACTAAACTATGGCTACACCTTC
many,TRBD1,TRBJ1-3,TRBV12-3/TRBV12-4,CASRQGAPGNTIYF,TGTGCCAGCAGACAGGGGGCGCCTGGAAACACCATATATTTT
many,-,TRBJ1-2,TRBV3-1,CASSHGPGYTF,TGTGCCAGCAGCCACGGACCCGGCTACACCTTC
few,TRBD1,TRBJ2-6,TRBV6-1,CASTRTGRSGANVLTF,TGTGCCAGCACCAGGACAGGCAGGTCGGGGGCCAACGTCCTGACTTTC
many,-,TRBJ1-1,TRBV7-8,CASSLGGGLLNTEAFF,TGTGCCAGCAGCTTAGGTGGGGGGTTGCTGAACACTGAAGCTTTCTTT
many,-,TRBJ2-1,TRBV7-9,CASSLWAKYNEQFF,TGTGCCAGCAGCTTATGGGCTAAATACAATGAGCAGTTCTTC
medium-sized,-,TRBJ2-3,TRBV29-1,CSVEASSFSTDTQYF,TGCAGCGTTGAAGCGTCTTCGTTCAGCACAGATACGCAGTATTTT